This T cell receptor beta chain was sequenced in a study of blood T cell repertoires in COVID-19. Authors' methods: Quantification of nucleated cells was approximated via reference gene primer amplification. The repertoire was sequenced with immunoSEQ multiplex PCR; TCRdb's copy has only in-frame clones and lacks some. Clonal size and the V and J genes are those of that table, whereas D and trimming came from the DNA. The table lists 110,000 to 150,000 clones, just under 85% of them singletons. This CDR3 is 14 amino acids long. In germline, CDR1 is LNHDA, CDR2 SQIVND (reference sequence). Trimming removed 2 bases from V and 7 bases from J; junction bases left unmatched: 7.

The sample taken for sequencing was PBMCs or T cells enriched from blood (not recorded which). V gene TRBV19 combines with J gene TRBJ1-2; 7 positions match TRBD1. The clonotype comes from a woman aged 40 to 50 who had recovered from COVID-19. Here the CDR3 DNA reads TGTGCCAGTAGTATACTCGGGACAGACTTTGGCTACACCTTC. Protein: CASSILGTDFGYTF.